This T cell receptor (beta chain) is drawn from a study of blood T cell repertoires in COVID-19. This CDR3 is 17 amino acids long. Per germline, CDR1 MNHNS and CDR2 SASEGT. V was pared by 4 bases and J by 8 bases, with 21 bases between. Sequencing used immunoSEQ multiplex PCR; TCRdb keeps in-frame clones, though not all of them. The sample shows roughly 40,000 clones, about 76% of them seen only once. This clonotype was obtained from a man between 65 and 80 years old with active or convalescent COVID-19. The chain couples TRBV6-1 to TRBJ1-6; TRBD1 might be the D (5 bases). The source material was peripheral blood. Written as DNA, the CDR3 is TGTGCCAGCAGTGTGGGCGGGGCCCATGGTATAGATTCACCCCTCCACTTT. Translating gives CASSVGGAHGIDSPLHF.